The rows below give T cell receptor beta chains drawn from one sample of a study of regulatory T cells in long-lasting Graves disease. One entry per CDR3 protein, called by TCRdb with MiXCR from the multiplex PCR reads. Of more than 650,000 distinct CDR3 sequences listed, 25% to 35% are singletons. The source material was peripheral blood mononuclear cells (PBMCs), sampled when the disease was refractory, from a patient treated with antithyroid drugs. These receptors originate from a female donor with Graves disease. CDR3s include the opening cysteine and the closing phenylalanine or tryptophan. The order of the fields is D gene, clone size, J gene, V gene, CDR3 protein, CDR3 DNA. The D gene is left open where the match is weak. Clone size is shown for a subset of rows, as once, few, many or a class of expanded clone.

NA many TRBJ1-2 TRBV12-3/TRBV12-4 CASSSDTNYGYTF TGTGCCAGCAGCTCGGACACTAACTATGGCTACACCTTC
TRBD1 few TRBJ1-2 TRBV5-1 CASSPMGTAYGYTF TGCGCCAGCAGCCCGATGGGGACAGCCTATGGCTACACCTTC
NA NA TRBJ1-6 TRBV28 CASSTIGGGVVNSPLHF TGTGCCAGCAGTACGATCGGGGGGGGCGTTGTAAATTCACCCCTCCACTTT
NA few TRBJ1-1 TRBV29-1 CSVPGLAEAFF TGCAGCGTTCCAGGGTTAGCTGAAGCTTTCTTT
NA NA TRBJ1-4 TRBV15 CATSRERGGGDEKLFF TGTGCCACCAGCAGAGAGCGGGGTGGGGGCGATGAAAAACTGTTTTTT
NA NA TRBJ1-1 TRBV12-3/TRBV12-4 CASTNVWNTEAFF TGTGCCAGCACCAACGTTTGGAACACTGAAGCTTTCTTT
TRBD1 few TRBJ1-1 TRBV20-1 CSAIQGVVTEAFF TGCAGTGCTATTCAGGGGGTAGTCACTGAAGCTTTCTTT
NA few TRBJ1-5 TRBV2 CASSEGVVHRQPQHF TGTGCCAGCAGTGAAGGGGTAGTACACCGTCAGCCCCAGCATTTT
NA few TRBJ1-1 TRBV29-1 CSVAPRGVNTEAFF TGCAGCGTTGCCCCGAGGGGGGTTAACACTGAAGCTTTCTTT
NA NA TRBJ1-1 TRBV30 CAWSVQVGTEAFF TGTGCCTGGAGTGTACAGGTGGGCACTGAAGCTTTCTTT
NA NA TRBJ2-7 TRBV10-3 CAISASGTRYEQYF TGTGCCATCAGTGCTTCTGGAACGCGCTACGAGCAGTACTTC
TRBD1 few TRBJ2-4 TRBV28 CASRPGDRGIIQYF TGTGCCAGCCGGCCGGGAGACAGGGGTATCATTCAGTACTTC
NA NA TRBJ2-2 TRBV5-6 CASSFGGAGSTGELFF TGTGCCAGCAGCTTCGGCGGGGCCGGGAGCACCGGGGAGCTGTTTTTT
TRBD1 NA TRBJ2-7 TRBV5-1 CASSLGQGISYEQYF TGCGCCAGCAGTCTAGGACAGGGAATATCCTACGAGCAGTACTTC
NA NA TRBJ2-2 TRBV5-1 CASSLAADRAGELFF TGCGCCAGCAGCTTGGCGGCAGACCGAGCCGGGGAGCTGTTTTTT
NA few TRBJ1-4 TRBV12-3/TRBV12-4 CASSLLKGEKLFF TGTGCCAGCAGTTTATTGAAGGGCGAAAAACTGTTTTTT
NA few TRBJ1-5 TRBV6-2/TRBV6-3 CATKDTYSNQPQHF TGTGCTACAAAGGACACATATAGCAATCAGCCCCAGCATTTT
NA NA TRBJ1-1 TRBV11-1 CASSLATATEAFF TGTGCCAGCAGCTTAGCGACAGCCACTGAAGCTTTCTTT
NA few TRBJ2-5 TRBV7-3 CASSAYIQETQYF TGTGCCAGCAGCGCCTACATCCAAGAGACCCAGTACTTC
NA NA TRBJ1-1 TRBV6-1 CASRRTAGTEAFF TGTGCCAGCAGAAGGACCGCCGGCACTGAAGCTTTCTTT
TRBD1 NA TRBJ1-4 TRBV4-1 CASSRNPGQSNEKLFF TGCGCCAGCAGCCGAAATCCGGGACAGTCTAATGAAAAACTGTTTTTT
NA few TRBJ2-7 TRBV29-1 CSVVEDTYEQYF TGCAGCGTTGTCGAGGACACTTACGAGCAGTACTTC
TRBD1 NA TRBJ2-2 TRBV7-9 CASSARDRANTGELFF TGTGCCAGCAGCGCCCGGGACAGGGCCAACACCGGGGAGCTGTTTTTT
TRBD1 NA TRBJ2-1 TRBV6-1 CASSAHWGQGNNEQFF TGTGCCAGCAGTGCACATTGGGGACAGGGGAACAATGAGCAGTTCTTC
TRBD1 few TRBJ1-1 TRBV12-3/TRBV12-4 CASRFNRGTEAFF TGTGCCAGCAGGTTTAACAGGGGGACTGAAGCTTTCTTT
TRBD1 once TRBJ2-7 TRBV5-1 CASSTYMSGQGDEQYF TGCGCCAGCAGCACATACATGTCTGGACAGGGAGATGAGCAGTACTTC
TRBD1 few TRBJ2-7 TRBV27 CASSPVGTGGVGYEQYF TGTGCCAGCAGTCCCGTCGGGACAGGGGGCGTTGGTTACGAGCAGTACTTC
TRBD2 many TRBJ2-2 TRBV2 CASSAPGLAGGRGELFF TGTGCCAGCAGCGCTCCGGGACTAGCGGGAGGTCGCGGGGAGCTGTTTTTT
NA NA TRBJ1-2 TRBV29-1 CSVERGIYGYTF TGCAGCGTTGAACGGGGGATCTATGGCTACACCTTC
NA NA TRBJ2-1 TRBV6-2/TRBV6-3 CASSPADEQFF TGTGCCAGCAGTCCGGCCGATGAGCAGTTCTTC
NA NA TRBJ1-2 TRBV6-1 CASSLEADLYGYTF TGTGCCAGCAGCCTGGAGGCAGATCTATATGGCTACACCTTC
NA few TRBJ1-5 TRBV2 CASSAGGPEVQHF TGTGCCAGCAGTGCTGGGGGCCCAGAGGTCCAGCATTTT
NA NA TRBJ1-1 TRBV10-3 CAISVSSSTEAFF TGTGCCATCAGTGTAAGCTCGAGCACTGAAGCTTTCTTT
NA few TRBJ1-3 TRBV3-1 CASSQDKGRRNTIYF TGTGCCAGCAGCCAAGATAAGGGACGAAGAAACACCATATATTTT
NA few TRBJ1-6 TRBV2 CASSPRESNSPLHF TGTGCCAGCAGTCCTCGGGAAAGTAATTCACCCCTCCACTTT
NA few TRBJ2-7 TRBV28 CASSLDSLYEQYF TGTGCCAGCAGTTTGGACTCCCTCTACGAGCAGTACTTC
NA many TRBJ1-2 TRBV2 CATPDRPTNYGYTF TGTGCCACCCCTGACAGACCAACCAACTATGGCTACACCTTC
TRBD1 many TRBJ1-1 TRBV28 CASRIPGQGVEAFF TGTGCCAGCAGGATCCCGGGACAGGGGGTAGAAGCTTTCTTT
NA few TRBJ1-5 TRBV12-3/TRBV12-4 CASSLYQVNQPQHF TGTGCCAGCAGTTTATATCAGGTTAATCAGCCCCAGCATTTT
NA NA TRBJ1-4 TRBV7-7 CASSPCEGKGWMATEKLFF TGTGCCAGCAGCCCCTGCGAGGGCAAGGGGTGGATGGCGACTGAAAAACTGTTTTTT
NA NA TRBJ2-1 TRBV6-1 CASSGTTWREQFF TGTGCCAGCAGTGGAACAACTTGGCGCGAGCAGTTCTTC
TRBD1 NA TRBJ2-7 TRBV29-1 CSVVGGRSYEQYF TGCAGCGTTGTAGGGGGCAGGAGCTACGAGCAGTACTTC
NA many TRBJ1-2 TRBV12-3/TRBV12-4 CASSQRDRGNYGYTF TGTGCCAGCAGCCAACGGGACCGCGGTAACTATGGCTACACCTTC
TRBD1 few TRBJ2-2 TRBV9 CASSGGQVMIGELFF TGTGCCAGCAGTGGGGGACAGGTTATGATCGGGGAGCTGTTTTTT
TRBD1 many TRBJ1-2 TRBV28 CASSPTGVNNYGYTF TGTGCCAGCAGTCCTACAGGGGTGAACAACTATGGCTACACCTTC
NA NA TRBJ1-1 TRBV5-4 CASSGAPEMNTEAFF TGTGCCAGCAGCGGTGCCCCCGAGATGAACACTGAAGCTTTCTTT
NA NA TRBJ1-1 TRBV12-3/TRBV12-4 CASQKAVVGFTEASF TGTGCCAGCCAAAAAGCCGTAGTAGGATTTACTGAAGCTTCCTTT
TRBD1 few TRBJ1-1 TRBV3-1 CASSQARGLGTEAFF TGTGCCAGCAGCCAGGCCAGGGGGCTCGGGACTGAAGCTTTCTTT
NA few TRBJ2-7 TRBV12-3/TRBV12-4 CASSTSGPGGNEQYF TGTGCCAGCAGTACCTCCGGCCCCGGTGGGAACGAGCAGTACTTC
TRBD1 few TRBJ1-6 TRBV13 CASSEYRGGSPLHF TGTGCCAGCAGTGAATACAGGGGTGGTTCACCCCTCCACTTT
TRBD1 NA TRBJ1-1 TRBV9 CASSTGQGVTEAFF TGTGCCAGCAGCACCGGACAGGGGGTCACTGAAGCTTTCTTT
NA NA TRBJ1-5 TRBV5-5 CASSLAEEGRESARHF TGTGCCAGCAGCTTGGCCGAGGAAGGCAGGGAATCAGCACGGCATTTT
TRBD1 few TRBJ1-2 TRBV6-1 CASRLYRGPNYGYTF TGTGCCAGCAGGTTATACAGGGGACCCAACTATGGCTACACCTTC
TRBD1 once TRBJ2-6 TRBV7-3 CASRHAPSAGQGVSGANVLTF TGTGCCAGCAGACATGCCCCTTCGGCGGGACAGGGGGTCTCTGGGGCCAACGTCCTGACTTTC
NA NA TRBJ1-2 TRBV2 CASSWAKEAGYTF TGTGCCAGCAGCTGGGCAAAGGAGGCTGGCTACACCTTC
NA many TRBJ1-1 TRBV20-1 CSARASNTEAFF TGCAGTGCTAGAGCCAGTAACACTGAAGCTTTCTTT
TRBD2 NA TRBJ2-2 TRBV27 CASSFRQTSGRTGELFF TGTGCCAGCAGTTTCCGTCAGACTAGCGGGAGGACCGGGGAGCTGTTTTTT
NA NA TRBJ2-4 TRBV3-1 CASSLVPRDIQYF TGTGCCAGCAGCCTCGTTCCCAGGGACATTCAGTACTTC
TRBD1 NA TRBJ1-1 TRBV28 CASSQGQGMGEAFF TGTGCCAGCAGCCAAGGACAGGGGATGGGGGAAGCTTTCTTT